A single sample is the source of the 31 T cell receptor beta chains below, sequenced in a study of vaccination and CD4 T cells after COVID-19. Treatment defined: approximately nine-day PBMC culture with coronavirus spike peptide pools or control peptides (ViraFEST assay). Cultured CD4+ T-cell DNA underwent Oncomine TCR Beta short-read sequencing. TCRdb recomputed calls from the PCR reads with MiXCR, one row per CDR3 protein. The sample contains over 25,000 distinct CDR3 sequences, about two thirds of which appear only once. Their antigens remain unidentified. Sample: CD4+ T cells from blood, cultured in vitro, taken after SARS-CoV-2 vaccination. Receptors originate from a human donor who received a COVID-19 vaccine.

This clonotype was seen once. V usage is TRBV6-1 and J usage is TRBJ1-5; tentatively, D is TRBD1 (6 bases). Trimming removed 7 bases at V and 2 bases at J, with 15 bases between. The CDR3 loop spans 15 amino acids. Germline V CDR1 and CDR2: MNHNS, SASEGT. Written as DNA, the CDR3 is TGTGCCAGCATTGTTCAGGGGTCAGGCAATCAGCCCCAGCATTTT. Residues: CASIVQGSGNQPQHF.

A few counts support this clonotype. The chain has TRBV28 and TRBJ1-2; TRBD1 matches 8 bases. The CDR3 has 14 amino acids. Unmatched junction bases numbered 8, after V lost 6 bases and J lost 5 bases. Per germline, CDR1 MDHEN and CDR2 SYDVKM. CDR3 sequence: CASSLTGVGYGYTF. In nucleotides, the CDR3 is TGTGCCAGCAGCCTGACAGGGGTGGGGTATGGCTACACCTTC.

Regarding this clonotype: One end of the junction is discordant with germline, which a read error may explain. The J gene is TRBJ1-1, the V gene TRBV2, with 12 positions matching TRBD1. The germline gives CDR1 SNHLY, CDR2 FYNNEI. This CDR3 spans 11 amino acids. CDR3 coding DNA: TGTGCCAGCGGCACCGGGACAGGGGGCCCGTTT. Translation gives CASGTGTGGPF.

V gene TRBV18 combines with J gene TRBJ2-3; 8 bases match TRBD2. The CDR3 has 17 amino acids. The J segment lost 2 bases and the V segment lost 4 bases, leaving 11 bases of the junction unmatched. The germline gives CDR1 KGHSH, CDR2 LQKENI. CDR3 in DNA: TGTGCCAGCTCACGGGTTCCCGGGGGGGCCAACACAGATACGCAGTATTTT. Residues: CASSRVPGGANTDTQYF.

The J gene is TRBJ2-3, the V gene TRBV7-9; D remains unclear. The CDR3 extends over 13 amino acids. V was pared by 2 bases and J by 1 base, with 4 bases between. CDR1 SEHNR and CDR2 FQNEAQ come from the germline V gene (reference sequence). This CDR3 reads CASSLLGTDTQYF. The CDR3 bases are TGTGCCAGCAGCTTATTAGGCACAGATACGCAGTATTTT.

The V call is TRBV10-3, the J call TRBJ1-1, with 7 bases fitting TRBD1. This CDR3 has 18 residues. The germline V gene has CDR1 ENHRY and CDR2 SYGVKD. With 6 bases clipped from V and 0 bases from J, the junction kept 16 bases outside the gene matches. The CDR3, as DNA: TGTGCCATCAGGGCCGCTTTGAGCAGGGGGGGGGTGAACACTGAAGCTTTCTTT. It encodes CAIRAALSRGGVNTEAFF.

The table lists this clonotype with a few counts. The rearrangement links TRBV6-1 to TRBJ1-5, with 9 bases that match TRBD1. In germline, CDR1 is MNHNS, CDR2 SASEGT. The CDR3 is made up of 13 amino acids. J gave up 7 bases and V 5 bases, and 3 bases lay outside the gene matches. The CDR3 DNA sequence: TGTGCCAGCAGTCAGGGACAGGGCCAGCCCCAGCATTTT. Its protein product is CASSQGQGQPQHF.

V usage is TRBV6-1 and J usage is TRBJ1-6; 9 bases are shared with TRBD1. CDR1 is MNHNS and CDR2 is SASEGT in the germline V gene. This CDR3 comprises 14 residues. V lost 6 bases to trimming and J lost 7 bases; unmatched junction nucleotides: 4. The CDR3 spells CASRDRGVNSPLHF. In DNA, the CDR3 is TGTGCCAGCAGAGACAGGGGGGTCAATTCACCCCTCCACTTT.

This chain links TRBV6-5 with TRBJ1-2; D is unclear. V was shortened by 3 bases and J by 0 bases, with 17 bases between the two germline ends. This CDR3 has 17 amino acids. In germline, CDR1 is MNHEY, CDR2 SVGAGI. CDR3: CASSYLAVVGANYGYTF. The CDR3 nucleotides read TGTGCCAGCAGTTATCTGGCGGTGGTGGGTGCTAACTATGGCTACACCTTC.

The sample holds one count of this clonotype. The rearrangement uses TRBV5-1 and TRBJ2-3, with 7 bases fitting TRBD2. CDR3 length equals 17 residues. The V gene's germline CDR1 is SGHRS and CDR2 YFSETQ. V was pared by 4 bases and J by 1 base, with 12 bases of the junction left unmatched. The CDR3 coding sequence is TGCGCCAGCAGCGGAACCATAGCGGGCTATCGCACAGATACGCAGTATTTT. Encoded protein: CASSGTIAGYRTDTQYF.

The chain combines TRBV7-2 with TRBJ2-3; 8 nucleotides agree with TRBD1. The germline V gene encodes CDR1 SGHTA and CDR2 FQGNSA. V lost 3 bases, J lost 3 bases, and 5 bases stayed unmatched. There are 15 residues in the CDR3. The CDR3 region has the DNA TGTGCCAGCAGCTTGGACAGGGAGAGTACAGATACGCAGTATTTT. Its protein product is CASSLDRESTDTQYF. Full variable domain (outside the CDR3, taken from reference TRBV7-2 and TRBJ2-3): GAGVSQSPSNKVTEKGKDVELRCDPISGHTALYWYRQSLGQGLEFLIYFQGNSAPDKSGLPSDRFSAERTGGSVSTLTIQRTQQEDSAVYLCASSLDRESTDTQYFGPGTRLTVL.

Only a few counts were recorded for this clonotype. The CDR3 bases are TGCAGTGTTCTATCGAGGGGTGGCAATCAGCCCCAGCATTTT. As protein: CSVLSRGGNQPQHF. The chain carries TRBV20-1 and TRBJ1-5; possibly TRBD1 for D (5 bases). This CDR3 has 14 amino acids. The V and J ends lost 7 bases and 2 bases respectively, with 15 bases between them. Germline CDR1 is DFQATT and CDR2 is SNEGSKA (reference sequence).

This clonotype occurred once. The rearrangement joins TRBV30 to TRBJ1-1; tentative D call: TRBD1 (5 bases). Germline lookup yields CDR1 GTSNPN and CDR2 SVGIG (reference sequence). V was cut by 5 bases and J by 0 bases, with 13 bases left in between. The CDR3 consists of 14 residues. Written as DNA, the CDR3 is TGTGCCTGGCGTCCAAGGGGCCTGAACACTGAAGCTTTCTTT. Its protein product is CAWRPRGLNTEAFF.

This chain uses TRBV6-1 with TRBJ2-7; weak D call: TRBD1 (5 bases). The CDR3 length is 12 residues. V lost 6 bases, J lost 9 bases, and 15 bases lay in between. Germline V CDR1 and CDR2: MNHNS, SASEGT. Written as DNA, the CDR3 is TGTGCCAGCAGACACAGGATCCTCAGGCAGTACTTC. Its translation: CASRHRILRQYF.

This sequence joins TRBV27 and TRBJ1-4; TRBD1 might be the D (6 bases). The CDR3 is 16 amino acids. Trimming cost V 6 bases and J 8 bases, with 22 bases left between them. The germline V gene encodes CDR1 MNHEY and CDR2 SMNVEV (reference sequence). CDR3 in amino acids: CASSPILTGPVEKLFF. The CDR3 region has the DNA TGTGCCAGCAGCCCGATCTTGACAGGACCCGTCGAAAAACTGTTTTTT.

V usage is TRBV30 and J usage is TRBJ1-2; 8 bases match TRBD1. The CDR3 has 14 amino acids. Germline V CDR1 and CDR2: GTSNPN, SVGIG (reference sequence). V shed 2 bases and J 3 bases; nucleotides not matched to a gene: 5. The CDR3 region is CAWSPDRVYYGYTF. CDR3 nucleotide sequence: TGTGCCTGGAGTCCGGACAGGGTTTACTATGGCTACACCTTC.

This clonotype has more than one count but fewer than ten. The chain has TRBV2 and TRBJ2-3, with no clear D. This CDR3 region has 16 residues. Between the trimmed V and J ends, which lost 5 bases and 0 bases, there was a span of 15 bases. Germline CDR1 and CDR2: SNHLY and FYNNEI. The DNA for the CDR3 is TGTGCCAGCAGTTTAAGGGATGCACAGAGCACAGATACGCAGTATTTT. Translated, it gives CASSLRDAQSTDTQYF.

This clonotype has a single count. The chain links TRBV20-1 to TRBJ1-5; 12 bases fit TRBD1. Germline lookup yields CDR1 DFQATT and CDR2 SNEGSKA (reference sequence). There are 14 residues in the CDR3. V shed 6 bases, J shed 7 bases, and the junction held 7 bases outside the gene matches. The CDR3 region has the DNA TGCAGTGCAACCGGGACAGGGGGCGCCCAGCCCCAGCATTTT. Amino acids: CSATGTGGAQPQHF.

This rearrangement joins TRBV5-1 to TRBJ2-5; 10 positions agree with TRBD2. The CDR3 contains 13 residues. V lost 7 bases and J lost 8; bases outside the gene matches: 8. Germline values: CDR1 SGHRS, CDR2 YFSETQ. CDR3 nucleotide sequence: TGCGCCAGCCAGACCGGGACTAGCGTCACCCAGTACTTC. It specifies CASQTGTSVTQYF. The full variable domain, with the rest looked up from reference TRBV5-1 and TRBJ2-5, is KAGVTQTPRYLIKTRGQQVTLSCSPISGHRSVSWYQQTPGQGLQFLFEYFSETQRNKGNFPGRFSGRQFSNSRSEMNVSTLELGDSALYLCASQTGTSVTQYFGPGTRLLVL.

J is TRBJ1-2 and V is TRBV5-1; TRBD1 agrees at 7 bases. With V trimmed by 1 base and J by 6 bases, 9 bases remained unmatched. This CDR3 is 15 amino acids long. CDR1 and CDR2 from the germline V gene are SGHRS and YFSETQ. Here the CDR3 DNA reads TGCGCCAGCAGCTTGTCGAGCAGGGGGTCGGATGGCTACACCTTC. Translated, it gives CASSLSSRGSDGYTF.

In this sample, this clonotype turned up a few times. This chain links TRBV7-9 with TRBJ2-3, with 7 nucleotides matching TRBD2. Trimming took 6 bases from V and 2 from J; bases not matched to a gene: 2. The CDR3 has 13 residues. Germline V CDR1 and CDR2: SEHNR, FQNEAQ (reference sequence). The CDR3 is CASSRLATDTQYF. CDR3 sequence (DNA): TGTGCCAGCAGTCGACTAGCCACAGATACGCAGTATTTT.

This clonotype was seen a single time. V gene TRBV19 combines with J gene TRBJ2-5, with D possibly TRBD1 on 5 matching bases. V gave up 2 bases and J gave up 5 bases, with 18 bases separating them. The CDR3 extends over 16 amino acids. The germline V gene encodes CDR1 LNHDA and CDR2 SQIVND (reference sequence). The CDR3, as DNA: TGTGCCAGTAGTATATTCCAGGGTCTGGGTAGGGAGACCCAGTACTTC. This translates into CASSIFQGLGRETQYF.

This chain connects TRBV4-2 to TRBJ2-3, with D possibly matching TRBD2 (7 bases). CDR1 is LGHNA, CDR2 YNFKEQ, per germline. There are 15 residues in the CDR3. Trimming cost V 1 base and J 5 bases, with 13 bases left between them. This chain's CDR3 is CASSQAGGPRDTQYF. The DNA of the CDR3 is TGTGCCAGCAGCCAAGCGGGGGGCCCTAGAGATACGCAGTATTTT.

This clonotype has only one observation. The chain couples TRBV7-6 to TRBJ1-2, with D unresolved. The CDR3 contains 13 residues. CDR1 and CDR2 (germline): SGHVS, FNYEAQ. The germline V and J ends were trimmed by 1 base and 8 bases, with 11 bases remaining between them. Here the CDR3 reads CASSLESVRGYTF. The CDR3 DNA reads as TGTGCCAGCAGCTTAGAGTCGGTTAGGGGCTACACCTTC.

The chain couples TRBV6-2 or TRBV6-3 to TRBJ1-2, with 9 nucleotides matching TRBD1. The CDR3 is 15 residues long. From germline, CDR1 is MNHEY and CDR2 SVGEGT. Trimming cost V 6 bases and J 6 bases; bases outside gene matches: 11. In DNA form, the CDR3 reads TGTGCCAGCAGGGGCCTACAGGGGGCGAGAAATGGCTACACCTTC. This sequence encodes CASRGLQGARNGYTF.

This clonotype has a handful of counts. The J gene is TRBJ1-6, the V gene TRBV27; D uncertain. The CDR3 has 13 amino acids. Germline V CDR1 and CDR2: MNHEY, SMNVEV (reference sequence). V gave up 2 bases and J gave up 4 bases, with 3 bases separating them. The CDR3: CASSLGYNSPLHF. CDR3 sequence (DNA): TGTGCCAGCAGTTTAGGTTATAATTCACCCCTCCACTTT.

The rearrangement joins TRBV20-1 to TRBJ2-5; 8 bases line up with TRBD1. This CDR3 spans 14 amino acids. V was clipped by 0 bases and J by 2 bases; unmatched bases: 2. In germline, CDR1 is DFQATT, CDR2 SNEGSKA (reference sequence). The CDR3 spells CSARDRTGQETQYF. As DNA, the CDR3 is TGCAGTGCTAGAGATAGGACAGGGCAAGAGACCCAGTACTTC.

This clonotype was picked up a small number of times. The chain recombines TRBV6-1 with TRBJ1-6; TRBD1 is a possible D gene (5 bases). The CDR3 totals 13 residues. Trimming removed 6 bases at V and 3 bases at J, with 6 bases between. Germline lookup yields CDR1 MNHNS and CDR2 SASEGT. CDR3 in DNA: TGTGCCAGCAGGACAGACTATAATTCACCCCTCCACTTT. Its translation is CASRTDYNSPLHF.

The chain links TRBV10-2 to TRBJ1-5, with D perhaps matching TRBD1 (6 bases). The V end lost 3 bases, the J end lost 6 bases, and 21 bases lay between the germline ends. Germline-derived CDR1 and CDR2 are WSHSY and SAAADI. CDR3 size: 17 residues. DNA of the CDR3: TGCGCCAGCAGTGATGGTCCGGGGGGGGCAGGGAGTCAGCCCCAGCATTTT. Translating gives CASSDGPGGAGSQPQHF.

This clonotype occurred a few times. V is TRBV2 and J is TRBJ2-7; 8 bases align to TRBD2. Trimming took 6 bases from V and 2 from J; bases not matched to a gene: 18. Germline values: CDR1 SNHLY, CDR2 FYNNEI. This CDR3 spans 18 amino acids. CDR3 bases: TGTGCCAGCAGCGTCCTCCGCGTGGCGGGGGGACGTACCTACGAGCAGTACTTC. This sequence encodes CASSVLRVAGGRTYEQYF.

V gene TRBV10-3 combines with J gene TRBJ2-3; 8 bases line up with TRBD1. The V gene end was trimmed by 5 bases and the J gene end by 3 bases; junction bases not matched to a gene: 7. The CDR3 is 15 amino acids. From germline, CDR1 is ENHRY and CDR2 SYGVKD. CDR3 nucleotides: TGTGCCATCAGTCCAGGGCGGGACAGGACAGATACGCAGTATTTT. Its protein product is CAISPGRDRTDTQYF.